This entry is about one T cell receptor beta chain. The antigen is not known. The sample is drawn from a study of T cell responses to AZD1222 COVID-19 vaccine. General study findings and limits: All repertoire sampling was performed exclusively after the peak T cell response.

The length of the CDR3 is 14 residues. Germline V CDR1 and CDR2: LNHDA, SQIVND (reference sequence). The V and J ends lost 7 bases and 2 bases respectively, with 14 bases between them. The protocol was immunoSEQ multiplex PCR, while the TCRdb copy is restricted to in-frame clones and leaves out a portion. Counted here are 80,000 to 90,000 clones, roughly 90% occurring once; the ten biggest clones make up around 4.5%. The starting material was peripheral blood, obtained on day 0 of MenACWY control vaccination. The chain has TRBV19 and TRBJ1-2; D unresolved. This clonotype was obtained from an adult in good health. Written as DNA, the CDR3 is TGTGCCAGTACCCCATCTGCGCAGAACTATGGCTACACCTTC. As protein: CASTPSAQNYGYTF. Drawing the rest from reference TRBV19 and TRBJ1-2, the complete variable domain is DGGITQSPKYLFRKEGQNVTLSCEQNLNHDAMYWYRQDPGQGLRLIYYSQIVNDFQKGDIAEGYSVSREKKESFPLTVTSAQKNPTAFYLCASTPSAQNYGYTFGSGTRLTVV.